These T cell receptor beta chains were read from a single sample in a study of blood T cell repertoires in COVID-19. Only in-frame clones appear in the TCRdb table, and some are missing; sequencing was by immunoSEQ multiplex PCR. This table holds roughly 240,000 clones, 70% to 90% found once. The specimen was PBMCs or T cells enriched from blood (not recorded which). The receptors were sampled from a woman aged 45-59 years with acute COVID-19. The CDR3 runs from the conserved cysteine through the conserved F or W. The D gene is left open where the match is weak.

v_call: TRBV28
j_call: TRBJ1-6
d_call: -
cdr3_length: 15
cdr3_aa: CASSVYRVNNSPLHF

v_call: TRBV6-5
j_call: TRBJ1-1
d_call: -
cdr3_length: 15
cdr3_aa: CASSYSLVLNTEAFF

v_call: TRBV7-6
j_call: TRBJ1-1
d_call: -
cdr3_length: 12
cdr3_aa: CASSLGGAEAFF

v_call: TRBV6-5
j_call: TRBJ2-7
d_call: TRBD2
cdr3_length: 16
cdr3_aa: CASSSSGGAYSYEQYF

v_call: TRBV7-9
j_call: TRBJ1-2
d_call: -
cdr3_length: 13
cdr3_aa: CASSFQGPNGYTF

v_call: TRBV27
j_call: TRBJ2-1
d_call: -
cdr3_length: 12
cdr3_aa: CASKKGGNEQFF

v_call: TRBV18
j_call: TRBJ2-1
d_call: TRBD1
cdr3_length: 15
cdr3_aa: CASSPSDRVYNEQFF

v_call: TRBV6-2/TRBV6-3
j_call: TRBJ1-5
d_call: TRBD1
cdr3_length: 14
cdr3_aa: CASSQGQGRQPQHF

v_call: TRBV13
j_call: TRBJ2-7
d_call: -
cdr3_length: 15
cdr3_aa: CASSLGGRFSYEQYF

v_call: TRBV4-1
j_call: TRBJ1-1
d_call: TRBD1
cdr3_length: 15
cdr3_aa: CASSPPTGRHTEAFF

v_call: TRBV19
j_call: TRBJ1-1
d_call: -
cdr3_length: 14
cdr3_aa: CASDQGSANTEAFF

v_call: TRBV19
j_call: TRBJ2-4
d_call: TRBD1
cdr3_length: 17
cdr3_aa: CASSTPRDRAAKNIQYF

v_call: TRBV7-2
j_call: TRBJ2-7
d_call: -
cdr3_length: 14
cdr3_aa: CASSSQRYTYEQYF

v_call: TRBV11-2
j_call: TRBJ1-2
d_call: -
cdr3_length: 15
cdr3_aa: CASSLSSQGNYGYTF

v_call: TRBV29-1
j_call: TRBJ1-2
d_call: TRBD1
cdr3_length: 13
cdr3_aa: CSAGQGLGYGYTF

v_call: TRBV7-9
j_call: TRBJ1-1
d_call: TRBD1
cdr3_length: 13
cdr3_aa: CASSSTGYTEAFF

v_call: TRBV7-2
j_call: TRBJ2-5
d_call: -
cdr3_length: 14
cdr3_aa: CASSPRRVQETQYF

v_call: TRBV7-9
j_call: TRBJ1-1
d_call: -
cdr3_length: 14
cdr3_aa: CASSFKQENTEAFF

v_call: TRBV28
j_call: TRBJ2-7
d_call: -
cdr3_length: 11
cdr3_aa: CASTSSYEQYF

v_call: TRBV5-6
j_call: TRBJ1-5
d_call: TRBD1
cdr3_length: 14
cdr3_aa: CASSFQGANQPQHF

v_call: TRBV9
j_call: TRBJ2-3
d_call: TRBD2
cdr3_length: 17
cdr3_aa: CASSLGGSGGSTDTQYF

v_call: TRBV5-1
j_call: TRBJ1-3
d_call: -
cdr3_length: 15
cdr3_aa: CASSTDAGSGNTIYF

v_call: TRBV19
j_call: TRBJ2-1
d_call: -
cdr3_length: 13
cdr3_aa: CASSINFYNEQFF

v_call: TRBV6-5
j_call: TRBJ2-3
d_call: TRBD1
cdr3_length: 16
cdr3_aa: CASSSAGTDGTDTQYF

v_call: TRBV6-5
j_call: TRBJ1-2
d_call: -
cdr3_length: 14
cdr3_aa: CASIMTNAHYGYTF

v_call: TRBV6-5
j_call: TRBJ1-6
d_call: -
cdr3_length: 15
cdr3_aa: CASRLRGPEGSPLHF

v_call: TRBV5-4
j_call: TRBJ2-5
d_call: TRBD1
cdr3_length: 16
cdr3_aa: CASSTNRGVRGETQYF

v_call: TRBV30
j_call: TRBJ2-5
d_call: TRBD1
cdr3_length: 12
cdr3_aa: CAWGTGQATQYF

v_call: TRBV6-5
j_call: TRBJ2-7
d_call: -
cdr3_length: 15
cdr3_aa: CASSYSGRGSYEQYF

v_call: TRBV28
j_call: TRBJ2-4
d_call: TRBD2
cdr3_length: 15
cdr3_aa: CASGGGEIAKNIQYF

v_call: TRBV7-2
j_call: TRBJ1-6
d_call: TRBD1
cdr3_length: 15
cdr3_aa: CASSSRTGDNSPLHF

v_call: TRBV9
j_call: TRBJ2-3
d_call: TRBD1
cdr3_length: 13
cdr3_aa: CASSEGQGSTQYF

v_call: TRBV6-5
j_call: TRBJ1-2
d_call: -
cdr3_length: 13
cdr3_aa: CASSYRQADGYTF

v_call: TRBV25-1
j_call: TRBJ1-1
d_call: -
cdr3_length: 12
cdr3_aa: CASSERNTEAFF

v_call: TRBV10-2
j_call: TRBJ2-5
d_call: -
cdr3_length: 18
cdr3_aa: CASALWWGEQGRQETQYF

v_call: TRBV11-2
j_call: TRBJ2-7
d_call: -
cdr3_length: 15
cdr3_aa: CASSFAQQVSYEQYF